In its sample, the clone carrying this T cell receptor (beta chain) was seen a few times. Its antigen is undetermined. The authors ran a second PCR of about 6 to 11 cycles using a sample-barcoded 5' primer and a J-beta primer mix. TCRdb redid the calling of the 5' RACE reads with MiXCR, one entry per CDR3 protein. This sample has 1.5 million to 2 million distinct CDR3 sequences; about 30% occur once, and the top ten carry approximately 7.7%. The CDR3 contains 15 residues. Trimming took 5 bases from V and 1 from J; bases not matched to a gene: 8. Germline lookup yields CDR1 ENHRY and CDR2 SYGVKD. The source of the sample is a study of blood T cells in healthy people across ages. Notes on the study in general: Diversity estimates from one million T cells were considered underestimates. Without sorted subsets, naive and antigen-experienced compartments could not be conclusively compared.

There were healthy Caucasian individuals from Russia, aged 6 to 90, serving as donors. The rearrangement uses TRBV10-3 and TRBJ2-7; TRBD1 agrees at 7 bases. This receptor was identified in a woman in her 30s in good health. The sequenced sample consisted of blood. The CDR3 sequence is CAISSRDRLSYEQYF. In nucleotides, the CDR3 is TGTGCCATCAGTTCCCGGGACAGACTGTCCTACGAGCAGTACTTC.